A selection of T cell receptor beta chains follows, all from one sample in a study of regulatory T cells in long-lasting Graves disease. MiXCR was run by TCRdb on the multiplex PCR reads, yielding one entry per CDR3 protein. The data contain around 330,000 distinct CDR3 sequences, over 15% of them singletons. Specimen: peripheral blood mononuclear cells (PBMCs), collected at new diagnosis, from a patient treated with antithyroid drugs. These TCRs come from a female donor with Graves disease. Both conserved end residues are part of each CDR3. Each record gives: J gene, clone size, D gene, V gene, CDR3 protein, CDR3 DNA. The D gene is left open where the match is weak. The listing skips clone size in some rows; elsewhere it reads once, few, many or a size class.

TRBJ2-2,many,TRBD1,TRBV28,CASSFPQGALTGELFF,TGTGCCAGCAGTTTCCCCCAGGGGGCGCTTACCGGGGAGCTGTTTTTT
TRBJ1-5,few,NA,TRBV5-1,CASSLAPGDSNQPQHF,TGCGCCAGCAGCTTGGCCCCCGGGGATAGCAATCAGCCCCAGCATTTT
TRBJ2-5,many,NA,TRBV2,CASNKGRGQQETQYF,TGTGCCAGCAACAAAGGCAGGGGCCAACAAGAGACCCAGTACTTC
TRBJ2-5,many,NA,TRBV3-1,CASSQLETQYF,TGTGCCAGCAGCCAGTTGGAGACCCAGTACTTC
TRBJ2-2,many,NA,TRBV2,CASSRRPDGELFF,TGTGCCAGCAGTCGGCGGCCCGACGGGGAGCTGTTTTTT
TRBJ1-6,many,NA,TRBV2,CASEGQPGSSYNSPLHF,TGTGCCAGCGAGGGACAACCGGGGAGCTCCTATAATTCACCCCTCCACTTT
TRBJ1-1,many,NA,TRBV19,CASSNWQHLNTEAFF,TGTGCCAGTAGTAATTGGCAGCACCTAAACACTGAAGCTTTCTTT
TRBJ2-7,NA,NA,TRBV3-1,CASSRGGRSYEQYF,TGTGCCAGCAGCCGAGGGGGGAGATCCTACGAGCAGTACTTC
TRBJ2-7,NA,TRBD2,TRBV27,CASSRLAGSPYEQYF,TGTGCCAGCAGTCGACTAGCGGGATCTCCCTACGAGCAGTACTTC
TRBJ1-4,many,NA,TRBV28,CASSNPPDLNEKLFF,TGTGCCAGCTCTAACCCCCCCGACCTTAATGAAAAACTGTTTTTT
TRBJ2-1,NA,TRBD2,TRBV3-1,CASSQAGGSGYNEQFF,TGTGCCAGCAGCCAAGCGGGAGGGTCGGGCTACAATGAGCAGTTCTTC
TRBJ2-4,many,TRBD1,TRBV2,CASRAGTGKNIQYF,TGTGCCAGCAGAGCCGGGACAGGGAAAAACATTCAGTACTTC
TRBJ2-7,many,TRBD2,TRBV7-9,CASSLTGTSGYEQYF,TGTGCCAGCAGCCTGACCGGGACTAGCGGCTACGAGCAGTACTTC
TRBJ2-1,many,TRBD2,TRBV7-9,CASSPAGSGRLTEQFF,TGTGCCAGCAGCCCGGCCGGGAGCGGGAGATTAACTGAGCAGTTCTTC
TRBJ2-3,many,NA,TRBV28,CASSLSGAERFTDTQYF,TGTGCCAGCAGTTTATCTGGGGCGGAAAGATTCACAGATACGCAGTATTTT
TRBJ1-5,many,NA,TRBV9,CASSDRDTNQPQHF,TGTGCCAGCAGCGACCGGGACACCAATCAGCCCCAGCATTTT
TRBJ1-2,few,TRBD1,TRBV9,CASSGDRGLDYGYTF,TGTGCCAGCAGCGGGGACAGGGGGCTCGACTATGGCTACACCTTC
TRBJ1-2,few,NA,TRBV7-9,CASSLPLTGGYGYTF,TGTGCCAGCAGCTTACCCCTGACCGGGGGTTATGGCTACACCTTC
TRBJ1-1,many,TRBD1,TRBV7-9,CASSRTTGTGISSEAFF,TGTGCCAGCAGCCGCACAACCGGGACAGGTATTTCTTCTGAAGCTTTCTTT
TRBJ1-1,many,NA,TRBV25-1,CASSETGFPSRTEAFF,TGTGCCAGCAGTGAAACAGGGTTTCCGTCTCGGACTGAAGCTTTCTTT
TRBJ2-5,NA,NA,TRBV4-1,CASSQVTVRKREETQYF,TGCGCCAGCAGCCAAGTTACAGTGCGGAAGAGGGAAGAGACCCAGTACTTC
TRBJ2-3,many,NA,TRBV7-9,CASSLDGSGLVTQYF,TGTGCCAGCAGCTTAGACGGGAGCGGACTTGTTACGCAGTATTTT
TRBJ2-2,many,NA,TRBV12-3/TRBV12-4,CASKLSGDTGELFF,TGTGCCAGCAAGCTTTCCGGGGACACCGGGGAGCTGTTTTTT
TRBJ1-4,many,TRBD1,TRBV7-6,CASSLSTGVDEKLFF,TGTGCCAGCAGCTTATCGACAGGGGTCGATGAAAAACTGTTTTTT
TRBJ2-1,many,TRBD2,TRBV20-1,CSAEGLAGGVSNEQFF,TGCAGTGCCGAAGGACTAGCGGGAGGAGTTTCGAATGAGCAGTTCTTC
TRBJ1-2,few,NA,TRBV6-1,CASSEVDSRYGYTF,TGTGCCAGCAGTGAAGTCGACAGTCGCTATGGCTACACCTTC
TRBJ2-1,many,NA,TRBV5-1,CASSLAPGVGRNEQFF,TGCGCCAGCAGCTTGGCCCCGGGAGTGGGTAGGAATGAGCAGTTCTTC
TRBJ2-1,NA,TRBD2,TRBV19,CASSMREGRNNEQFF,TGTGCCAGTAGTATGCGGGAGGGAAGGAACAATGAGCAGTTCTTC
TRBJ2-3,NA,NA,TRBV28,CASSSPVTDTQYF,TGTGCCAGCAGTTCCCCTGTCACAGATACGCAGTATTTT
TRBJ2-2,few,NA,TRBV12-3/TRBV12-4,CASNRDFLTGELFF,TGTGCCAGCAACCGGGACTTTTTGACCGGGGAGCTGTTTTTT
TRBJ2-3,NA,TRBD2,TRBV7-8,CARRTLTSGPTDTQYF,TGTGCCAGGCGAACTTTGACTAGCGGGCCCACAGATACGCAGTATTTT
TRBJ1-4,many,NA,TRBV5-1,CASSPGDATNEKLFF,TGCGCCAGCAGCCCGGGAGATGCAACTAATGAAAAACTGTTTTTT
TRBJ2-1,few,NA,TRBV7-8,CASSDRLVFSPYNEQFF,TGTGCCAGCAGCGATAGACTAGTTTTTAGCCCCTACAATGAGCAGTTCTTC
TRBJ1-2,few,NA,TRBV29-1,CSVLTNYGYTF,TGCAGCGTTTTAACGAACTATGGCTACACCTTC
TRBJ2-1,many,NA,TRBV29-1,CSVEVAGATKQFF,TGCAGCGTTGAAGTGGCGGGGGCGACAAAGCAGTTCTTC
TRBJ2-3,many,TRBD1,TRBV9,CASSVEGTATRADTQYF,TGTGCCAGCAGCGTAGAAGGGACAGCCACAAGGGCAGATACGCAGTATTTT
TRBJ2-3,many,TRBD1,TRBV24-1,CATSGRDSFTFDTQYF,TGTGCCACCAGTGGCCGGGACAGCTTCACGTTTGATACGCAGTATTTT
TRBJ2-2,many,NA,TRBV11-2,CASSFPPGRRTLPSVVTGELFF,TGTGCCAGCAGCTTCCCCCCTGGCAGGAGGACACTCCCTAGCGTCGTCACCGGGGAGCTGTTTTTT
TRBJ1-3,many,NA,TRBV11-2,CASSGGASGNTIYF,TGTGCCAGCAGCGGGGGAGCCTCTGGAAACACCATATATTTT
TRBJ1-4,NA,NA,TRBV5-1,CASSRDPNEKLFF,TGCGCCAGCAGCCGGGACCCGAATGAAAAACTGTTTTTT
TRBJ2-1,NA,NA,TRBV29-1,CSVGAGNGQFF,TGCAGCGTTGGGGCAGGCAATGGGCAGTTCTTC
TRBJ2-2,NA,NA,TRBV5-1,CASRQPGVNIPGDLFF,TGCGCCAGCAGGCAACCAGGGGTAAATATCCCCGGGGATCTGTTTTTT
TRBJ1-2,many,TRBD1,TRBV28,CASSLGDRGTTNYGYTF,TGTGCCAGCAGTTTGGGGGACAGGGGTACAACTAACTATGGCTACACCTTC
TRBJ2-7,NA,NA,TRBV2,CAGNSRYEQYF,TGTGCCGGCAATTCCAGGTACGAGCAGTACTTC
TRBJ2-5,NA,TRBD2,TRBV19,CASSKASSGRETQYF,TGTGCCAGTAGTAAAGCCTCAAGCGGGAGAGAGACCCAGTACTTC
TRBJ1-3,many,NA,TRBV2,CASSPRRASGNTIYF,TGTGCCAGCAGTCCGAGACGGGCCTCTGGAAACACCATATATTTT
TRBJ1-3,many,NA,TRBV28,CASSFGDRSSGNTIYF,TGTGCCAGCAGTTTTGGGGACCGGAGCTCTGGAAACACCATATATTTT
TRBJ2-4,NA,NA,TRBV20-1,CSASTGTSEVIQYF,TGCAGTGCTTCCACCGGGACTTCTGAGGTCATTCAGTACTTC
TRBJ2-5,NA,NA,TRBV6-5,CASSYSIAQALETQYF,TGTGCCAGCAGTTACTCGATAGCCCAAGCTCTCGAGACCCAGTACTTC
TRBJ2-1,many,NA,TRBV19,CASSMVADTYNEQFF,TGTGCCAGTAGTATGGTAGCGGACACCTACAATGAGCAGTTCTTC
TRBJ1-6,many,TRBD1,TRBV9,CASSVSGQGASPLHF,TGTGCCAGCAGCGTATCTGGGCAGGGGGCTTCACCCCTCCACTTT
TRBJ2-5,few,NA,TRBV20-1,CSARGSVGETQYF,TGCAGTGCTAGGGGGTCCGTAGGAGAGACCCAGTACTTC
TRBJ1-2,many,NA,TRBV19,CASQVAAGANYGYTF,TGTGCCAGTCAGGTTGCGGCAGGGGCTAACTATGGCTACACCTTC
TRBJ2-7,many,TRBD1,TRBV2,CASSENQGAYEQYF,TGTGCCAGCAGTGAAAATCAGGGGGCTTACGAGCAGTACTTC
TRBJ2-7,many,TRBD2,TRBV27,CASSFASGSYEQYF,TGTGCCAGCAGTTTCGCTAGCGGGAGCTACGAGCAGTACTTC
TRBJ2-2,many,TRBD2,TRBV28,CASSFPSGGWKRDNGELFF,TGTGCCAGCAGTTTTCCTAGCGGGGGCTGGAAGAGGGATAACGGGGAGCTGTTTTTT
TRBJ2-1,many,NA,TRBV11-2,CASSPSIPDPNDEQFF,TGTGCCAGCAGTCCTAGCATCCCAGACCCCAATGATGAGCAGTTCTTC
TRBJ1-5,many,NA,TRBV9,CASSTGAALNKPQHF,TGTGCCAGCAGCACTGGGGCAGCCCTAAATAAGCCCCAGCATTTT
TRBJ2-1,many,TRBD2,TRBV6-6,CASSYSIRLAGGSQQFF,TGTGCCAGCAGTTACTCGATTCGGCTAGCGGGAGGGAGTCAGCAGTTCTTC
TRBJ1-4,many,NA,TRBV7-3,CANDRRNEKLFF,TGTGCCAACGACAGGAGGAATGAAAAACTGTTTTTT